This T cell receptor beta chain was observed in a study of T-cell memory formation after mild COVID-19. For the study at large: Largely, TCR clusters stayed within a single donor.

Sample barcodes and UMIs were carried by the TCR alpha and TCR beta cDNA libraries that 5'RACE generated with constant-segment primers. One entry per CDR3 protein results from TCRdb running MiXCR on the 5' RACE reads. The sample lists roughly 200,000 distinct CDR3 sequences; over 9% were seen once. Trimming cost V 1 base and J 4 bases, with 5 bases left between them. The CDR3 consists of 13 residues. Germline V gene lookup returns CDR1 SGHRS and CDR2 YFSETQ. Overall study findings and caveats: Pre-infection memory already had some responding clones, implying cross-reactive memory joined.

This clonotype was observed a few times. Its antigen is currently unknown. A much larger clone lies one base from this, so it may be a read error. The rearrangement joins TRBV5-1 to TRBJ2-2; D remains unclear. The sequenced sample was PBMCs or a T cell subset sorted from them (not recorded which). The TCR comes from a man between 18 and 29 years old who had mild COVID-19 (a few samples of this study predate the infection). Cell type and time point are not known. CDR3 bases: TGCGCCAGCAGCTTGTCGTCCACCGGGGAGCTGTTTTTT. Translating it yields CASSLSSTGELFF. The whole variable domain, filled in from reference TRBV5-1 and TRBJ2-2, reads KAGVTQTPRYLIKTRGQQVTLSCSPISGHRSVSWYQQTPGQGLQFLFEYFSETQRNKGNFPGRFSGRQFSNSRSEMNVSTLELGDSALYLCASSLSSTGELFFGEGSRLTVL.